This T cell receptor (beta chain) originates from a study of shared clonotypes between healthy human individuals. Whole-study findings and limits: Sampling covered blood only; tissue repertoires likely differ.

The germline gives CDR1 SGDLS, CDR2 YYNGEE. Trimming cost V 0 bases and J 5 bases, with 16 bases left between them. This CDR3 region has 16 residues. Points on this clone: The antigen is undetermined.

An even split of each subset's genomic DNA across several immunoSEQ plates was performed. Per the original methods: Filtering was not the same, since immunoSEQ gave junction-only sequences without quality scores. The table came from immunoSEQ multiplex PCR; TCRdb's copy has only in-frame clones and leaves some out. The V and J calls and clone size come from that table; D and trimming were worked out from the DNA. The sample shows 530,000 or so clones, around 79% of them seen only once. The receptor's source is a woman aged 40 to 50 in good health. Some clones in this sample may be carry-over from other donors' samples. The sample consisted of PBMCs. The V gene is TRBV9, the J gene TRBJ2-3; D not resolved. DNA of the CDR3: TGTGCCAGCAGCGTAGGTTCCGGCTGGGGTCAAGATACGCAGTATTTT. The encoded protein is CASSVGSGWGQDTQYF.